The 24 T cell receptor beta chains below were found in one sample sequenced in a study of T cells in Graves' hyperthyroidism and ophthalmopathy. RNA transcripts yielded amplified TCR beta CDR3 regions. The HTBI primer set served for first-round RT-PCR of the TCR CDR3. TCRdb used MiXCR to reprocess the multiplex PCR reads, holding one entry per CDR3 protein. The data show under 200,000 distinct CDR3 sequences, over 8% seen once. Sequencing was carried out using blood. These receptors came from a woman aged 18-30 years with Graves' hyperthyroidism that later progressed to Graves' ophthalmopathy.

This clonotype was seen at least ten times. The rearrangement joins TRBV2 to TRBJ2-5; possibly TRBD1 or TRBD2 for D (5 bases each). CDR1 is SNHLY, CDR2 FYNNEI, per germline. The CDR3 sequence is 13 residues long. V was pared by 9 bases and J by 0 bases, with 11 bases between. The CDR3 spells CARGERNQETQYF. CDR3 sequence (DNA): TGTGCCAGGGGGGAACGGAACCAAGAGACCCAGTACTTC.

This clonotype showed up many times. The V call is TRBV7-9, the J call TRBJ2-1; unclear D gene. The CDR3 is 13 amino acids. V lost 6 bases and J lost 6, with 12 bases in between. Germline V gene data show CDR1 as SEHNR and CDR2 as FQNEAQ (reference sequence). In DNA form, the CDR3 reads TGTGCCAGCAGTAATAGGATGGCCAATGAGCAGTTCTTC. Protein: CASSNRMANEQFF.

This clonotype was seen ten or more times. The rearrangement links TRBV6-1 to TRBJ2-7; the match to TRBD1 covers 8 bases. CDR1 and CDR2 from the germline V gene are MNHNS and SASEGT. The V gene end was trimmed by 4 bases and the J gene end by 3 bases; junction bases not matched to a gene: 5. The CDR3 is 14 amino acids. CDR3 in DNA: TGTGCCAGCAGTGCCTCCGGGACAGGCTACGAGCAGTACTTC. It is translated as CASSASGTGYEQYF.

This clonotype has a count of ten or more. The gene calls are TRBV20-1 and TRBJ2-1, with 7 bases aligning to TRBD2. The CDR3 covers 13 residues. The V segment lost 7 bases and the J segment 5 bases; nucleotides outside the gene matches: 8. CDR1 DFQATT and CDR2 SNEGSKA come from the germline V gene (reference sequence). The DNA for the CDR3 is TGCAGTGAAGTCGGGGGGATTCACAATGAGCAGTTCTTC. It specifies CSEVGGIHNEQFF.

V and J are TRBV4-2 and TRBJ1-4; weak D call: TRBD1 (6 bases). The CDR3 extends over 14 amino acids. V was clipped by 4 bases and J by 4 bases, with 10 bases between them. Germline assignment: CDR1 LGHNA and CDR2 YNFKEQ. This chain's CDR3 is CASSRGADNEKLFF. The CDR3 coding sequence is TGTGCCAGCAGCCGGGGGGCGGATAATGAAAAACTGTTTTTT.

This clonotype occurred once. V gene TRBV30 combines with J gene TRBJ2-7; no definite D call. The CDR3 totals 11 residues. CDR1 and CDR2 (germline): GTSNPN, SVGIG (reference sequence). Trimming took 3 bases from V and 5 from J, leaving 8 bases between them. DNA for the CDR3: TGTGCCTGGAGATCGTATCACGAGCAGTACTTC. Its protein is CAWRSYHEQYF.

In this sample, this clonotype turned up many times. The CDR3 sequence is CASSSQGSFNAQYF. The CDR3 nucleotides are TGTGCCAGCAGCTCACAGGGAAGCTTTAACGCGCAGTACTTC. The V call is TRBV11-2, the J call TRBJ2-7, with D maybe TRBD1 (6 bases). The CDR3 runs to 14 residues. Germline-derived CDR1 and CDR2 are SGHAT and FQNNGV. V was clipped by 4 bases and J by 9 bases, with 19 bases between them. Complete variable domain (other parts from reference TRBV11-2 and TRBJ2-7): EAGVAQSPRYKIIEKRQSVAFWCNPISGHATLYWYQQILGQGPKLLIQFQNNGVVDDSQLPKDRFSAERLKGVDSTLKIQPAKLEDSAVYLCASSSQGSFNAQYFGPGTRLTVT.

This clonotype was picked up many times. This chain joins TRBV2 and TRBJ2-3, with 7 bases identical to TRBD2. V shed 7 bases and J 0 bases; nucleotides not matched to a gene: 7. The CDR3 is made up of 15 amino acids. Germline V gene sequence: CDR1 SNHLY, CDR2 FYNNEI. The CDR3 region has the DNA TGTGCCAGCAAGCGGAGCGGGGCGAGCACAGATACGCAGTATTTT. Protein sequence: CASKRSGASTDTQYF.

The chain links TRBV4-1 to TRBJ1-5; D unresolved. Trimming cost V 2 bases and J 2 bases, with 16 bases left between them. Germline lookup yields CDR1 MGHRA and CDR2 YSYEKL. The CDR3 has 17 amino acids. In DNA, the CDR3 is TGCGCCAGCAGCCAAACGGTAATAGTGGAGGGCAATCAGCCCCAGCATTTT. Amino acid sequence: CASSQTVIVEGNQPQHF.

V usage is TRBV19 and J usage is TRBJ2-6, with 10 bases matching TRBD1. Germline CDR1 LNHDA, CDR2 SQIVND (reference sequence). The junction had 12 bases not matched to a gene; V was cut back by 9 bases and J by 4 bases. The CDR3 sequence is 17 residues long. CDR3 sequence: CASRLGTGADGANVLTF. DNA of the CDR3: TGTGCCAGCCGTCTAGGGACAGGGGCAGACGGGGCCAACGTCCTGACTTTC.

This clonotype is a singleton in its sample. The chain uses TRBV20-1 and TRBJ1-1, with unresolved D. CDR3 length: 15 amino acids. Trimming took 3 bases from V and 6 from J, leaving 20 bases between them. Germline values: CDR1 DFQATT, CDR2 SNEGSKA (reference sequence). DNA of the CDR3: TGCAGTGCTAGGGGTCACGGGTCGGGCAACTCTGAAGCTTTCTTT. This gives the protein CSARGHGSGNSEAFF.

This clonotype was detected only a few times. The chain has TRBV14 and TRBJ2-2; TRBD1 might be the D (5 bases). Looked up from germline, CDR1 is SGHDN and CDR2 is FVKESK. V shed 0 bases and J shed 7 bases, with 15 bases lying between them. The CDR3 covers 16 residues. For the CDR3, the DNA is TGTGCCAGCAGCCAAGACCCCAGGACACCGCACGGGGAGCTGTTTTTT. Protein product: CASSQDPRTPHGELFF.

The chain is built from TRBV11-2 and TRBJ2-2; D not resolved. V dropped 3 bases and J dropped 6 bases, with 8 bases sitting between them. The length of the CDR3 is 13 residues. Germline V gene data show CDR1 as SGHAT and CDR2 as FQNNGV. CDR3 protein: CASSFARSGELFF. CDR3 nucleotide sequence: TGTGCCAGCAGCTTTGCGAGGTCCGGGGAGCTGTTTTTT.

This clonotype was seen a handful of times. The V and J genes are TRBV14 and TRBJ1-1; no definite D call. Trimming left V 1 base short and J 3 bases short, with 6 bases between. From germline, CDR1 is SGHDN and CDR2 FVKESK. The CDR3 extends over 13 amino acids. CDR3 sequence: CASSQGTYTEAFF. The DNA of the CDR3 is TGTGCCAGCAGCCAAGGGACCTACACTGAAGCTTTCTTT.

This clonotype has a count of ten or more. This chain uses TRBV19 with TRBJ1-2; TRBD1 matches at 9 bases. Germline trimming cut 2 bases from V and 5 bases from J; bases unmatched to any gene: 6. CDR3 length equals 15 residues. CDR1 is LNHDA, CDR2 SQIVND, per germline (reference sequence). The CDR3 bases are TGTGCCAGTAGTATATCAGGCGGGACAGGGTATGGCTACACCTTC. Protein sequence: CASSISGGTGYGYTF.

This clonotype has at least ten counts. This CDR3 reads CASSDWRVADSPLHF. The CDR3 region has the DNA TGTGCCAGTAGTGATTGGAGAGTCGCGGATTCACCCCTCCACTTT. The chain combines TRBV19 with TRBJ1-6; D unclear. This CDR3 contains 15 residues. CDR1 is LNHDA and CDR2 is SQIVND in the germline V gene (reference sequence). V lost 5 bases and J 8 bases, leaving 16 bases between the germline ends.

In regard to this clonotype: At one end the junction does not follow the germline gene, possibly because of a read error. The V and J genes are TRBV5-5 and TRBJ1-1; D is undetermined. In germline, CDR1 is SGHKS, CDR2 YYEKEE (reference sequence). The CDR3 totals 16 residues. CDR3 nucleotide sequence: TGTGCCAGCAGTTTGGAACGCAGAGTAAGGAACACTGAAGCTTTCTTT. Protein product: CASSLERRVRNTEAFF.

The table lists this clonotype with many counts. J is TRBJ2-7 and V is TRBV2, with a weak D call TRBD2 (6 bases). V lost 8 bases to trimming and J lost 7 bases, with 18 bases between them. The CDR3 is 13 amino acids. Germline CDR1 reads SNHLY; CDR2 reads FYNNEI. This chain's CDR3 is CASLGLALGEQYF. The DNA for the CDR3 is TGTGCCAGCCTGGGACTTGCCCTGGGGGAGCAGTACTTC. Variable domain in full (rest from reference TRBV2 and TRBJ2-7): EPEVTQTPSHQVTQMGQEVILRCVPISNHLYFYWYRQILGQKVEFLVSFYNNEISEKSEIFDDQFSVERPDGSNFTLKIRSTKLEDSAMYFCASLGLALGEQYFGPGTRLTVT.

Many counts were recorded for this clonotype. The chain is built from TRBV19 and TRBJ1-5, with 9 nucleotides matching TRBD1. The germline CDR1 and CDR2 sequences are LNHDA and SQIVND (reference sequence). V gave up 6 bases and J gave up 2 bases; unmatched junction bases: 17. The CDR3 contains 19 residues. CDR3 loop: CASSLYTGGATRGNQPQHF. In nucleotides, the CDR3 is TGTGCCAGTAGCCTTTACACAGGGGGCGCTACAAGGGGCAATCAGCCCCAGCATTTT. Filled out from reference TRBV19 and TRBJ1-5, the complete variable domain reads DGGITQSPKYLFRKEGQNVTLSCEQNLNHDAMYWYRQDPGQGLRLIYYSQIVNDFQKGDIAEGYSVSREKKESFPLTVTSAQKNPTAFYLCASSLYTGGATRGNQPQHFGDGTRLSIL.

This rearrangement joins TRBV27 to TRBJ2-3; D perhaps matches TRBD2 (6 bases). The CDR3 spans 21 residues. Germline loops: CDR1 MNHEY, CDR2 SMNVEV (reference sequence). V was trimmed by 6 bases and J by 0 bases, leaving 31 bases between them. DNA for the CDR3: TGTGCCAGCAGAATCTTACCACTCCTCCCGGGACTCGACCTTAGCACAGATACGCAGTATTTT. This gives the protein CASRILPLLPGLDLSTDTQYF.

This clonotype was detected ten times or more. This chain uses TRBV7-2 with TRBJ2-1, with TRBD2 matching 10 bases. The V gene end was trimmed by 4 bases and the J gene end by 1 base; junction bases not matched to a gene: 1. Germline assignment: CDR1 SGHTA and CDR2 FQGNSA. CDR3 length: 15 amino acids. CDR3 loop: CASSSAGGSYNEQFF. CDR3 nucleotide sequence: TGTGCCAGCAGCTCAGCGGGAGGGTCCTACAATGAGCAGTTCTTC.

This clonotype was recorded at least ten times. V gene TRBV6-1 combines with J gene TRBJ2-7, with 11 positions matching TRBD1. CDR1 and CDR2 from the germline V gene are MNHNS and SASEGT. Trimming cost V 4 bases and J 1 base; bases outside gene matches: 12. The CDR3 covers 18 residues. CDR3 nucleotides: TGTGCCAGCAGTGCCCGGGACAGGGGGATTTTCCTTTCCTACGAGCAGTACTTC. This sequence encodes CASSARDRGIFLSYEQYF.

At least ten counts were recorded for this clonotype. This chain joins TRBV30 and TRBJ1-2; weak D call: TRBD1 (5 bases). The CDR3 loop spans 14 amino acids. Germline V lookup: CDR1 GTSNPN, CDR2 SVGIG (reference sequence). Trimming removed 4 bases at V and 2 bases at J, with 14 bases between. The CDR3 is CAWIRGRRNYGYTF. CDR3 coding DNA: TGTGCCTGGATTCGGGGCAGGAGGAACTATGGCTACACCTTC.

The V gene is TRBV12-3 or TRBV12-4, the J gene TRBJ2-7, with TRBD2 as a possible D gene (5 bases). V gave up 6 bases and J gave up 3 bases, with 12 bases separating them. This CDR3 spans 13 amino acids. The CDR3 spells CASRIEGIYEQYF. CDR3 DNA: TGTGCCAGCAGAATTGAGGGAATCTACGAGCAGTACTTC.